This T cell receptor (beta chain) came from a study of cytomegalovirus exposure and HLA in healthy donors. Study in general: A later analysis reported the same platform for the 100 to 150 validation repertoires and the 666 first-cohort repertoires.

Assay used: immunoSEQ multiplex PCR; TCRdb lists only in-frame clones, some missing. The sample lists 97,000 or so clones, approximately 94% occurring once. To note about this clone: Its target is not known.

The donors belonged to the approximately 130-subject validation cohort, separate from the roughly 700-subject first cohort. Trimming pared 4 bases from V and 3 bases from J, leaving 9 bases between. CDR3 size: 13 residues. Germline values: CDR1 LNHDA, CDR2 SQIVND (reference sequence). General study results and limits: For cytomegalovirus status, the classifier reportedly gave diagnoses with high specificity and sensitivity. There were a few CMV-associated chains whose specificity for CMV antigens was confirmed in vitro.

The sample consisted of PBMCs. The TCR comes from a young woman in good health and CMV-seronegative. V is TRBV19 and J is TRBJ1-1; D not resolved. This chain's CDR3 is CASSNPSDTEAFF. The DNA of the CDR3 is TGTGCCAGTAGTAATCCCTCGGACACTGAAGCTTTCTTT.